A single sample is the source of the 6 T cell receptor beta chains below, sequenced in a study of T cell repertoires in cytomegalovirus infection. These receptors are not linked to any known antigen. TCRdb used MiXCR to reprocess the reads, holding one entry per CDR3 protein. In the table there are 160,000 or so distinct CDR3 sequences, less than 25% of which are singletons. The source material was CD8+ T cells from cultured PBMCs, sampled from culture after CMV antigen stimulation. The receptor set was obtained from a human donor in good health (CMV status not recorded). Some clones in this sample may be carry-over from other donors' samples.

This clonotype turned up a few times. The V and J genes are TRBV20-1 and TRBJ1-1, with 10 bases identical to TRBD1. Trimming removed 6 bases from V and 6 bases from J; junction bases left unmatched: 10. Germline loops: CDR1 DFQATT, CDR2 SNEGSKA (reference sequence). This CDR3 has 14 residues. CDR3 loop: CSAATGTGEPEAFF. CDR3 bases: TGCAGTGCGGCAACCGGGACAGGGGAGCCTGAAGCTTTCTTT.

V is TRBV4-1 and J is TRBJ2-2; unclear D gene. Trimming pared 4 bases from V and 7 bases from J, leaving 7 bases between. Germline-derived CDR1 and CDR2 are MGHRA and YSYEKL. This CDR3 comprises 12 residues. CDR3 bases: TGCGCCAGCAGCCCCGATGGCGGGGAGCTGTTTTTT. Its protein is CASSPDGGELFF.

This clonotype has more than one count but fewer than ten. The chain joins TRBV12-3 or TRBV12-4 to TRBJ2-7; TRBD1 is a possible D gene (5 bases). The CDR3 consists of 15 residues. The V and J ends lost 5 bases and 7 bases respectively, with 21 bases between them. CDR3 bases: TGTGCCAGCAGTATGATGACAGCCGGTATAGTGGAGCAGTACTTC. Translated, it gives CASSMMTAGIVEQYF.

The chain has TRBV6-1 and TRBJ1-2; D ambiguous. This CDR3 is built from 15 residues. Germline V lookup: CDR1 MNHNS, CDR2 SASEGT. V was pared by 9 bases and J by 1 base, with 18 bases between. CDR3 protein: CASTTVAGSNYGYTF. The CDR3 DNA follows: TGTGCCAGTACTACCGTCGCGGGCAGTAACTATGGCTACACCTTC.

The CDR3 DNA reads as TGTGCCAGTAGTCCCGGACAGAGAAACACTGAAGCTTTCTTT. This codes for CASSPGQRNTEAFF. This sequence joins TRBV19 and TRBJ1-1; possibly TRBD1 for D (6 bases). This CDR3 comprises 14 residues. The V and J ends lost 5 bases and 2 bases respectively, with 12 bases between them. Germline V CDR1 and CDR2: LNHDA, SQIVND (reference sequence).

This clonotype was detected ten times or more. This sequence joins TRBV7-6 and TRBJ2-7; the match to TRBD1 covers 12 bases. This CDR3 region has 16 residues. CDR1 and CDR2 (germline): SGHVS, FNYEAQ. V trimming: 5 bases; J trimming: 7 bases; junction bases outside the gene matches: 12. CDR3 loop: CASSANPGQGAREQYF. The CDR3 region has the DNA TGTGCCAGCAGCGCAAATCCGGGACAGGGGGCGCGAGAGCAGTACTTC.